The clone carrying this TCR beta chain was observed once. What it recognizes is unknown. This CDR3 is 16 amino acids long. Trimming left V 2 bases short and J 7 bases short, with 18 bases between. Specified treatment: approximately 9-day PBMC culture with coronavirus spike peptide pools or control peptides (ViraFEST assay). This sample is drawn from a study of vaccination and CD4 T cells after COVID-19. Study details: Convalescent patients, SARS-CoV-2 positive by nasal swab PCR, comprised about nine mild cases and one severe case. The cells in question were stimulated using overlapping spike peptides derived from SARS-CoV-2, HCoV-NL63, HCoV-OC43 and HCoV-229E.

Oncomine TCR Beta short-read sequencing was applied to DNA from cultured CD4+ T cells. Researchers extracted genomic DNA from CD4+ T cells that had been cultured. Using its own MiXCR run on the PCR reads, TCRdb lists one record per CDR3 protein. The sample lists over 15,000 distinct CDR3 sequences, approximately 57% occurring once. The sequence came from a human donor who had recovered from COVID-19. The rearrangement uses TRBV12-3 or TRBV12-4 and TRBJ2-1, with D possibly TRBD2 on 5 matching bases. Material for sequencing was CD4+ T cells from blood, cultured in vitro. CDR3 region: CASSLRVAHPGNEQFF. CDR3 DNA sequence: TGTGCCAGCAGTTTAAGGGTTGCCCACCCGGGGAATGAGCAGTTCTTC.